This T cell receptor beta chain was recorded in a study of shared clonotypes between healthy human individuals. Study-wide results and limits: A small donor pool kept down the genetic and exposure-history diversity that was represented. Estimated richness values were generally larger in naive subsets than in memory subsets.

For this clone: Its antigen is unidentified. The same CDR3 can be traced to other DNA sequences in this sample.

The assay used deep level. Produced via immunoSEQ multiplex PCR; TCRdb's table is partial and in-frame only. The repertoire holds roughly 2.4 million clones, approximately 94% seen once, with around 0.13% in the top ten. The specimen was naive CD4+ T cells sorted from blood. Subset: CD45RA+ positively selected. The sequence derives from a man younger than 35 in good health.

In nucleotides, the CDR3 is TGTGCCAGCAGTGAGCAGACAGGGTTATCCTACGAGCAGTACTTC. This encodes CASSEQTGLSYEQYF. The chain employs TRBV6-1 and TRBJ2-7; 7 positions agree with TRBD1. CDR1 and CDR2 from the germline V gene are MNHNS and SASEGT. CDR3 size: 15 residues. V lost 3 bases to trimming and J lost 1 base; unmatched junction nucleotides: 6.